This record covers a single TCR beta chain. What it recognizes is unknown. The data originate from a study of shared clonotypes between healthy human individuals. The study's findings and limits: Though the depth was large, rarefaction showed that sorted-subset sequencing was incomplete. Of the naive CD4 clonotypes, around 4.8% were shared across a handful of donors.

V gave up 5 bases and J gave up 0 bases, with 7 bases separating them. Germline V gives CDR1 SGHAT, CDR2 FQNNGV. This CDR3 comprises 13 residues. Execution of the assay was at deep level. Profiling relied on immunoSEQ multiplex PCR, and the TCRdb table lists in-frame clones only, not all of them. The sample holds 550,000 to 600,000 clones; 98% are singletons and the top ten take around 0.3%. Selected positively for CCR7 and CD45RO-negative, naive CD8 cells excluded terminally differentiated effector memory CD45RA+ cells. This sequence originates from a man aged 25-45 years in good health. This sequence joins TRBV11-2 and TRBJ2-5; D might be TRBD1 (6 bases). The specimen was naive CD8+ T cells sorted from blood. Here the CDR3 DNA reads TGTGCCAGCAGCAGGGACAACCAAGAGACCCAGTACTTC. Protein product: CASSRDNQETQYF.